This T cell receptor (beta chain) was identified in a study of T cells in Graves' hyperthyroidism and ophthalmopathy. TCR beta CDR3 regions were amplified from RNA transcripts. The study used the HTBI primer set for a first-round RT-PCR of the TCR CDR3. One entry per CDR3 protein results from TCRdb running MiXCR on the multiplex PCR reads. The data show about 640,000 distinct CDR3 sequences, just under 45% seen once. In this sample, this clonotype turned up a few times. Antigen specificity is unknown. Study outcomes and limitations: The model identified upcoming ophthalmopathy a median around 6 months ahead of onset.

Material: peripheral blood or thyroid tissue (not recorded which). The clonotype was recovered from an adult man with Graves' disease, either hyperthyroidism or ophthalmopathy (not recorded which).

DNA of the CDR3: TGTGCCAGCAGCCAAGATCTTGGGGACATTTACTCCTACGAGCAGTACTTC. This gives the protein CASSQDLGDIYSYEQYF. The chain carries TRBV14 and TRBJ2-7; perhaps TRBD1 as D (6 bases). The V and J ends lost 0 bases and 0 bases respectively, with 15 bases between them. The germline V gene encodes CDR1 SGHDN and CDR2 FVKESK. The CDR3 covers 17 residues.